A single sample is the source of the 17 T cell receptor beta chains below, sequenced in a study of blood T cell repertoires in COVID-19. The protocol was immunoSEQ multiplex PCR, while the TCRdb copy is restricted to in-frame clones and leaves out a portion. The sample consists of some 350,000 clones, 80% to 90% of them appearing once. Source material: PBMCs or T cells enriched from blood (not recorded which). The source of these receptors is a man under 40 who had recovered from COVID-19.

On this clone: Different DNA sequences within this sample yield the same CDR3. This chain connects TRBV2 to TRBJ2-3; TRBD1 matches 9 bases. The CDR3 sequence is 15 residues long. After removal of 6 bases from V and 1 base from J, the junction contained 5 bases not matched to a gene. The germline V gene encodes CDR1 SNHLY and CDR2 FYNNEI. CDR3 region: CASSDRTGGTDTQYF. Here the CDR3 DNA reads TGTGCCAGCAGCGACCGGACAGGGGGCACAGATACGCAGTATTTT.

V gene TRBV28 combines with J gene TRBJ2-2; possibly TRBD2 for D (6 bases). Germline V gene sequence: CDR1 MDHEN, CDR2 SYDVKM. The V and J ends lost 3 bases and 1 base respectively, with 6 bases between them. CDR3 length: 14 residues. The CDR3: CASSFGGNTGELFF. In DNA, the CDR3 is TGTGCCAGCAGTTTCGGGGGGAACACCGGGGAGCTGTTTTTT. Using reference TRBV28 and TRBJ2-2 for the parts outside the CDR3, the full variable domain is DVKVTQSSRYLVKRTGEKVFLECVQDMDHENMFWYRQDPGLGLRLIYFSYDVKMKEKGDIPEGYSVSREKKERFSLILESASTNQTSMYLCASSFGGNTGELFFGEGSRLTVL.

This chain links TRBV15 with TRBJ2-2; 8 nucleotides match TRBD2. CDR3 length: 16 residues. From germline, CDR1 is LNHNV and CDR2 YYDKDF (reference sequence). The V and J ends lost 0 bases and 4 bases, in that order; junction bases with no gene match: 4. The CDR3 bases are TGTGCCACCAGCAGAGAATTAGCGGGGCCCACCGGGGAGCTGTTTTTT. Translation: CATSRELAGPTGELFF.

This chain joins TRBV27 and TRBJ2-3; 7 bases fit TRBD2. Germline CDR1 reads MNHEY; CDR2 reads SMNVEV (reference sequence). After removal of 1 base from V and 2 bases from J, the junction contained 12 bases not matched to a gene. CDR3 length: 18 amino acids. CDR3 DNA: TGTGCCAGCAGTTTATTGGCGCTGGGGAGGGAGATCACAGATACGCAGTATTTT. Amino acids: CASSLLALGREITDTQYF.

The chain joins TRBV15 to TRBJ2-3; tentative D call: TRBD1 (5 bases). Between the trimmed V and J ends, which lost 2 bases and 5 bases, there was a span of 14 bases. CDR3 size: 15 residues. CDR1 and CDR2 (germline): LNHNV, YYDKDF (reference sequence). This CDR3 reads CATSRRGPPQDTQYF. The CDR3 DNA is TGTGCCACCAGCAGAAGGGGCCCCCCTCAAGATACGCAGTATTTT.

V is TRBV5-6 and J is TRBJ2-2; TRBD2 matches 11 bases. V lost 2 bases and J lost 4; bases outside the gene matches: 4. This CDR3 is 16 amino acids long. Germline CDR1 is SGHDT and CDR2 is YYEEEE. The CDR3 region is CASSFTGTSGTGELFF. The CDR3, as DNA: TGTGCCAGCAGCTTCACCGGGACTAGCGGCACCGGGGAGCTGTTTTTT.

J is TRBJ2-1 and V is TRBV18; 8 bases match TRBD2. CDR1 is KGHSH and CDR2 is LQKENI in the germline V gene. Germline trimming cut 4 bases from V and 0 bases from J; bases unmatched to any gene: 5. The CDR3 is made up of 16 amino acids. CDR3 region: CASSQNSGNSYNEQFF. The CDR3 nucleotides are TGTGCCAGCTCACAAAATAGCGGGAACTCCTACAATGAGCAGTTCTTC.

V gene TRBV19 combines with J gene TRBJ1-2; 9 nucleotides line up with TRBD1. The CDR3 spans 15 residues. CDR1 is LNHDA and CDR2 is SQIVND in the germline V gene (reference sequence). Unmatched junction bases numbered 11, after V lost 4 bases and J lost 8 bases. CDR3 DNA sequence: TGTGCCAGTAGTAGCCGGGGACAGGGAAGGAGAGGCTACACCTTC. Translated, it gives CASSSRGQGRRGYTF. The full variable domain, rest sourced from reference TRBV19 and TRBJ1-2, is DGGITQSPKYLFRKEGQNVTLSCEQNLNHDAMYWYRQDPGQGLRLIYYSQIVNDFQKGDIAEGYSVSREKKESFPLTVTSAQKNPTAFYLCASSSRGQGRRGYTFGSGTRLTVV.

The CDR3 is CASSYLQGHQETQYF. DNA of the CDR3: TGTGCCAGCAGCTACCTTCAGGGGCACCAAGAGACCCAGTACTTC. J is TRBJ2-5 and V is TRBV28; possible D gene TRBD1, 6 bases. From germline, CDR1 is MDHEN and CDR2 SYDVKM. V shed 6 bases and J shed 0 bases, with 14 bases lying between them. The CDR3 is made up of 15 amino acids.

The V call is TRBV6-6, the J call TRBJ2-1; D not certain. Germline V CDR1 and CDR2: MNHNY, SVGAGI (reference sequence). V lost 5 bases, J lost 5 bases, and 7 bases lay in between. CDR3 size: 12 residues. The CDR3 reads CASSVQDNEQFF. The CDR3, as DNA: TGTGCCAGCAGTGTCCAGGACAATGAGCAGTTCTTC.

This clone came up a few times. This chain links TRBV5-5 with TRBJ2-3; 8 bases match TRBD1. The CDR3 runs to 16 residues. Germline lookup yields CDR1 SGHKS and CDR2 YYEKEE (reference sequence). Unmatched junction bases numbered 7, after V lost 4 bases and J lost 0 bases. The CDR3 is CASSVGTGDSTDTQYF. The CDR3 nucleotides read TGTGCCAGCAGCGTCGGGACAGGCGATAGCACAGATACGCAGTATTTT.

This clone was picked up a small number of times. This chain connects TRBV9 to TRBJ1-5; no definite D call. Per the germline V gene, CDR1 is SGDLS and CDR2 is YYNGEE. Trimming took 0 bases from V and 6 from J, leaving 13 bases between them. The CDR3 contains 15 residues. CDR3: CASSVGPDGGQPQHF. As DNA, the CDR3 is TGTGCCAGCAGCGTAGGCCCCGATGGCGGTCAGCCCCAGCATTTT. The complete variable domain, with remaining parts taken from reference TRBV9 and TRBJ1-5, reads DSGVTQTPKHLITATGQRVTLRCSPRSGDLSVYWYQQSLDQGLQFLIQYYNGEERAKGNILERFSAQQFPDLHSELNLSSLELGDSALYFCASSVGPDGGQPQHFGDGTRLSIL.

The chain links TRBV28 to TRBJ1-5; weak D call: TRBD1 (5 bases). V shed 3 bases and J shed 9 bases, with 9 bases lying between them. CDR1 is MDHEN, CDR2 SYDVKM, per germline. CDR3 size: 12 residues. In DNA, the CDR3 is TGTGCCAGCAGTTTGGGGGGATTGCCCCAGCATTTT. Protein sequence: CASSLGGLPQHF.

The rearrangement uses TRBV5-6 and TRBJ1-6; TRBD1 agrees at 9 bases. V lost 4 bases, J lost 8 bases, and 4 bases stayed unmatched. The CDR3 is 14 residues long. Germline CDR1 reads SGHDT; CDR2 reads YYEEEE. CDR3 sequence (DNA): TGTGCCAGCAGCACAGGGACAGGGTATTCACCCCTCCACTTT. Its translation is CASSTGTGYSPLHF.

This chain connects TRBV28 to TRBJ1-2; TRBD1 matches at 7 bases. The CDR3 has 15 residues. Germline lookup yields CDR1 MDHEN and CDR2 SYDVKM. V shed 3 bases and J 1 base; nucleotides not matched to a gene: 5. Here the CDR3 DNA reads TGTGCCAGCAGTTTCAGGGCAGGGGGTAACTATGGCTACACCTTC. Protein: CASSFRAGGNYGYTF.

The count of this clone is one. The CDR3, as DNA: TGTGCCAGCAACCTACAGGGGCTCGAGCAGTACTTC. It codes for CASNLQGLEQYF. The gene calls are TRBV28 and TRBJ2-7; 7 bases are shared with TRBD1. The trim removed 7 bases at V and 6 bases at J, leaving 6 bases unmatched. The CDR3 consists of 12 residues. Germline assignment: CDR1 MDHEN and CDR2 SYDVKM. The variable domain in full, completed from reference TRBV28 and TRBJ2-7, reads DVKVTQSSRYLVKRTGEKVFLECVQDMDHENMFWYRQDPGLGLRLIYFSYDVKMKEKGDIPEGYSVSREKKERFSLILESASTNQTSMYLCASNLQGLEQYFGPGTRLTVT.

This clone showed up just a few times. The CDR3 here is CAISESSVDTQYF. The CDR3 DNA sequence: TGTGCCATCAGTGAGTCGAGCGTAGATACGCAGTATTTT. V gene TRBV10-3 combines with J gene TRBJ2-3; D not certain. This CDR3 has 13 amino acids. The germline CDR1 and CDR2 sequences are ENHRY and SYGVKD. V lost 0 bases and J 5 bases, leaving 6 bases between the germline ends.